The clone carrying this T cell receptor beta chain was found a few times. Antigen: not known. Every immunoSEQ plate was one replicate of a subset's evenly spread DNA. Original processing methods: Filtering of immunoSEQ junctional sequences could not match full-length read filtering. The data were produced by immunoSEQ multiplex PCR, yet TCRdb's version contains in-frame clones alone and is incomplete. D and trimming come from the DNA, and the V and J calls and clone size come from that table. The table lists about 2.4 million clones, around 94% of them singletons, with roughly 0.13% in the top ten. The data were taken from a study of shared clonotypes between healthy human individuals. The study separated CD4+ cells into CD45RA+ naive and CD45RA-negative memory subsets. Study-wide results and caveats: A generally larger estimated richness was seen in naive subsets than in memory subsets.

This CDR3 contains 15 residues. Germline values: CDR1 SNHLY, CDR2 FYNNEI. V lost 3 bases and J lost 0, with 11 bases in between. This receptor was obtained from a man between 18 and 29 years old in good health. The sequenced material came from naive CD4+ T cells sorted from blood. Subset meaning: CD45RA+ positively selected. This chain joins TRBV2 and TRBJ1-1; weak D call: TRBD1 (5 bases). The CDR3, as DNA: TGTGCCAGCAGTGAGGTTGGGGCGATGAACACTGAAGCTTTCTTT. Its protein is CASSEVGAMNTEAFF.